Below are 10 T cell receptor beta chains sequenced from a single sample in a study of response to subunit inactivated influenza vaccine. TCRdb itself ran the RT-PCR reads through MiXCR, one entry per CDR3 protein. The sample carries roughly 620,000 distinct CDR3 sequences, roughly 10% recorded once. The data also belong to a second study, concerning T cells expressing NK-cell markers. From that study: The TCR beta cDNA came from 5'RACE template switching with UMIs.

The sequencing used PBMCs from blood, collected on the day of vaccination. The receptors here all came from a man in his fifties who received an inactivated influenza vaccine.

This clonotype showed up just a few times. The CDR3 sequence: CASSLVWGEGREQFF. The CDR3, as DNA: TGTGCCAGCAGTTTAGTCTGGGGCGAGGGACGGGAGCAGTTCTTC. The chain has TRBV12-3 or TRBV12-4 and TRBJ2-1; D possibly uses TRBD1 or TRBD2 (5 bases each). Trimming cost V 1 base and J 10 bases, with 17 bases left between them. The CDR3 length is 15 residues.

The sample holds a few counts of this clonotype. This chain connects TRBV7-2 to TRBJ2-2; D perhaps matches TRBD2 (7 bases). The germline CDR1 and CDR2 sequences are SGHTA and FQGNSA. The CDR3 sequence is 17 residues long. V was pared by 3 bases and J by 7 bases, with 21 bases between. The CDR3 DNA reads TGTGCCAGCAGCTTCAGTGGCGGGGGCTCGAGGGGCGGGGAGCTGTTTTTT. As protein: CASSFSGGGSRGGELFF.

The CDR3 nucleotides are TGCAGTGCTAGGCTGGCTAGCGGAAGCTCCTACGAGCAGTACTTC. This codes for CSARLASGSSYEQYF. The chain couples TRBV20-1 to TRBJ2-7; 7 bases are shared with TRBD2. V was clipped by 3 bases and J by 0 bases; unmatched bases: 8. The CDR3 is 15 residues long. Germline CDR1 reads DFQATT; CDR2 reads SNEGSKA (reference sequence).

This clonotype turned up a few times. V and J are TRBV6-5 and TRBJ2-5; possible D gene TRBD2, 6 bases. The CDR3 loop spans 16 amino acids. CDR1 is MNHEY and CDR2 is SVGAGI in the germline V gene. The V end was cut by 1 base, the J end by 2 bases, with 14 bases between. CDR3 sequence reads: CASSYLNLAQQETQYF. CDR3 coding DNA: TGTGCCAGCAGTTACTTAAATCTAGCGCAACAAGAGACCCAGTACTTC.

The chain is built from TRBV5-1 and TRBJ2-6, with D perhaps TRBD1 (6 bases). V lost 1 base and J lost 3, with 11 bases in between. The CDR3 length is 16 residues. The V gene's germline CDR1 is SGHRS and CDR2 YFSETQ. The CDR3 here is CASSLSGAFGANVLTF. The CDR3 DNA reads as TGCGCCAGCAGCTTGTCAGGGGCATTTGGGGCCAACGTCCTGACTTTC.

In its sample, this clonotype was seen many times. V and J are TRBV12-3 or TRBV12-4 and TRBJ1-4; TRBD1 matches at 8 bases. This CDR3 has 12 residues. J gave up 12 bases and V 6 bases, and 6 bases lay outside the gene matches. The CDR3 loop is CASSTTGEELFF. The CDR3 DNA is TGTGCCAGCAGCACGACAGGGGAGGAACTGTTTTTT.

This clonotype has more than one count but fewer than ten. Here the CDR3 reads CASILLTGANTEAFF. CDR3 nucleotides: TGTGCCAGCATTCTACTGACAGGAGCGAACACTGAAGCTTTCTTT. V usage is TRBV6-5 and J usage is TRBJ1-1; TRBD1 is a possible D gene (6 bases). The germline gives CDR1 MNHEY, CDR2 SVGAGI. The CDR3 spans 15 residues. The V gene lost 7 bases and the J gene lost 1 base, with 16 bases spanning the gap.

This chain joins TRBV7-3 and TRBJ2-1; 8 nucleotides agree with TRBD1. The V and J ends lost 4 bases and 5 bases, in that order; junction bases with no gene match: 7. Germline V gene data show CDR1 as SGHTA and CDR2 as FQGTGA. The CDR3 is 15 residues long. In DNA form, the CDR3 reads TGTGCCAGCAGCTCCGGGACAGGAGGAAACAATGAGCAGTTCTTC. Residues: CASSSGTGGNNEQFF.

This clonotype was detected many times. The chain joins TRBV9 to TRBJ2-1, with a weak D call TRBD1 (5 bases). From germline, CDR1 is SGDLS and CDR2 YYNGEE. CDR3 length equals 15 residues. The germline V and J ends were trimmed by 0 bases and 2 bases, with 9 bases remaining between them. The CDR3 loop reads CASSVDEGAYNEQFF. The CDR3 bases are TGTGCCAGCAGCGTAGATGAAGGGGCCTACAATGAGCAGTTCTTC. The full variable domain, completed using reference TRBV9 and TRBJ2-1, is DSGVTQTPKHLITATGQRVTLRCSPRSGDLSVYWYQQSLDQGLQFLIQYYNGEERAKGNILERFSAQQFPDLHSELNLSSLELGDSALYFCASSVDEGAYNEQFFGPGTRLTVL.

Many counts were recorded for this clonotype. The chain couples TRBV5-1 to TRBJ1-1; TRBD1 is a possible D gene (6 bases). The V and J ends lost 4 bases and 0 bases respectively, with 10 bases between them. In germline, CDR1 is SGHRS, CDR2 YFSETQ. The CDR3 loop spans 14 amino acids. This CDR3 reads CASSQGTMNTEAFF. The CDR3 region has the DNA TGCGCCAGCAGCCAGGGGACAATGAACACTGAAGCTTTCTTT.